This T cell receptor beta chain was captured in a study of human T cells and chemical hapten exposure. Study outcomes and limitations: Expanded TCRs formed significantly more large CDR3 similarity clusters than controls. Donors, who had alopecia, may show an immune response that differs from healthy people's.

Stated time point: patch test 1, 2 weeks after DPC sensitization. Described treatment: therapeutic diphenylcyclopropenone sensitization with weekly scalp DPC. Trimming took off 6 bases at V and 1 base at J, with 9 bases between the two ends. Germline CDR1 and CDR2: SQVTM and ANQGSEA. The CDR3 length is 12 residues. Authors' analysis steps: Sample TCR totals centred on a median of around 93,000, ranging about 20,000 to 750,000. Each CDR3 protein is one row after TCRdb ran MiXCR on the RACE reads. TCRdb, rather than the study authors, made the V and J calls. The sample includes under 150,000 distinct CDR3 sequences, 9.5% to 13% of them seen just once. This clonotype was detected ten times or more. Its target is unknown.

The sample in question was whole blood, obtained in connection with sensitization to the hapten diphenylcyclopropenone (DPC). This clonotype originated in a woman in her forties or fifties with alopecia areata. Some clones in this sample may be carry-over from other donors' samples. The chain links TRBV29-1 to TRBJ2-5; D possibly corresponds to TRBD1 (6 bases). This chain's CDR3 is CSVADSQETQYF. The CDR3, as DNA: TGCAGCGTCGCGGACAGCCAAGAGACCCAGTACTTC.